Listed below are T cell receptor beta chains from one sample, sequenced in a study of blood T cell repertoires in COVID-19. Assay: immunoSEQ multiplex PCR; the TCRdb copy retains only in-frame clones and omits some. This table holds tens of thousands of clones, 75% to 90% found once. Specimen: peripheral blood. The source of these receptors is a woman of 80 years or more with active or convalescent COVID-19. Each CDR3 is given without its conserved first and last residue. Fields, in order: V gene, clone size, CDR3 protein. Not every row has a clone size; where given, it reads once, few, many or a size class.

v_call: TRBV20-1
clone_size: .
cdr3_aa: AAWGDRKAF

v_call: TRBV5-4
clone_size: .
cdr3_aa: ASSFAEFNGYT

v_call: TRBV28
clone_size: .
cdr3_aa: ASTGTGGGEQY

v_call: TRBV6-5
clone_size: .
cdr3_aa: ASSSQGADADTQY

v_call: TRBV2
clone_size: .
cdr3_aa: ASRLEGDTQY

v_call: TRBV5-1
clone_size: .
cdr3_aa: ASSSNPTGFAEAF

v_call: TRBV9
clone_size: .
cdr3_aa: ASSVNPTRNSGNTIY

v_call: TRBV9
clone_size: once
cdr3_aa: ASSNSGTSINEQY

v_call: TRBV7-9
clone_size: .
cdr3_aa: ASSFPTQTNTDTQY

v_call: TRBV10-3
clone_size: .
cdr3_aa: AISESLGQGGYEQY

v_call: TRBV28
clone_size: .
cdr3_aa: ASRTGQGIYEQY

v_call: TRBV7-9
clone_size: .
cdr3_aa: ASSLFTAGASYT

v_call: TRBV2
clone_size: .
cdr3_aa: ASRQGMNTEAF

v_call: TRBV19
clone_size: .
cdr3_aa: ASSKIKRRAGNHYGYT

v_call: TRBV12-3/TRBV12-4
clone_size: .
cdr3_aa: ASSLGTGGKQY

v_call: TRBV7-2
clone_size: .
cdr3_aa: ASSFRGGLGGNTIY

v_call: TRBV5-4
clone_size: once
cdr3_aa: ASSLSGRAKNSPLH

v_call: TRBV28
clone_size: .
cdr3_aa: ASSSGQGGADTQY

v_call: TRBV27
clone_size: .
cdr3_aa: ASSPETGELF

v_call: TRBV11-3
clone_size: .
cdr3_aa: ASSFQGAGGDEQF

v_call: TRBV2
clone_size: .
cdr3_aa: ASSAGTGGLAREGIAKNIQY

v_call: TRBV7-3
clone_size: once
cdr3_aa: ASSPTPEPSREQF

v_call: TRBV18
clone_size: .
cdr3_aa: ASSPGDSYSNQPQH

v_call: TRBV7-3
clone_size: .
cdr3_aa: ASSLLGQGYEQY

v_call: TRBV18
clone_size: .
cdr3_aa: ASSPPSGGGDQPQH

v_call: TRBV6-1
clone_size: .
cdr3_aa: ASSEGGTQDIETQY

v_call: TRBV29-1
clone_size: .
cdr3_aa: SVSSGGYQETQY

v_call: TRBV18
clone_size: .
cdr3_aa: ASSYGLTENYGYT

v_call: TRBV5-1
clone_size: .
cdr3_aa: ASSLVGVGLDTQY